The next 2 T cell receptor beta chains were all read from a single sample in a study of cytomegalovirus exposure and HLA in healthy donors. Produced via immunoSEQ multiplex PCR; TCRdb's table is partial and in-frame only. Of 200,000 to 250,000 clones detected, 87% appear once; the ten largest clones hold about 11%. The sequencing sample was made of PBMCs. The receptors come from a man in his late teens or twenties in good health and CMV-seropositive.

This chain links TRBV5-1 with TRBJ2-2, with D perhaps matching TRBD1 (5 bases). Germline V gene data show CDR1 as SGHRS and CDR2 as YFSETQ. This CDR3 has 16 amino acids. Between the trimmed V and J ends, which lost 1 base and 4 bases, there was a span of 14 bases. This CDR3 reads CASSLTGQGGTGELFF. Here the CDR3 DNA reads TGCGCCAGCAGCTTGACTGGGCAGGGTGGCACCGGGGAGCTGTTTTTT.

This clone was seen only once. The chain uses TRBV15 and TRBJ1-1; unclear D gene. There are 14 residues in the CDR3. Per the germline V gene, CDR1 is LNHNV and CDR2 is YYDKDF (reference sequence). The V end lost 0 bases, the J end lost 2 bases, and 7 bases lay between the germline ends. The DNA of the CDR3 is TGTGCCACCAGCAGAGACCCGGCTAACACTGAAGCTTTCTTT. This gives the protein CATSRDPANTEAFF.